This entry concerns a single T cell receptor beta chain. Its matching antigen is unknown. The data were obtained in a study of T cells after yellow fever vaccination. Study-level background: With SMART-Seq v4 Ultra Low Input, the fractions containing low cell numbers were prepared.

Synthesis of TCR cDNA relied on 5'RACE template switching, which attached a universal primer site and UMIs. TCRdb reprocessed the 5' RACE reads via MiXCR and lists one record per CDR3 protein. The sample gives about 430,000 distinct CDR3 sequences, under 20% of which show up once; 18% is in the top ten. Study-level results: Repertoires obtained by FACS sorting could include abundant clonotypes that entered as contaminants from the bulk population. The secondary response peaked faster, at day 5 versus 15, but was weaker.

The sequenced sample was PBMCs, obtained before the yellow fever booster vaccination. The TCR sequence derives from a man aged 18-30 years who received the YFV17D yellow fever vaccine.

The CDR3 DNA reads as TGCGCCAGCAGCCAGGCCCTTTCTGGAGGAGGGGGCTACACCTTC. Translating it yields CASSQALSGGGGYTF. The chain uses TRBV4-3 and TRBJ1-2, with D uncertain. Germline V gene lookup returns CDR1 LGHNA and CDR2 YSLEER. The CDR3 runs to 15 residues. V shed 3 bases and J shed 8 bases, with 19 bases lying between them.